What follows are 16 T cell receptor beta chains derived from one specimen sequenced in a study of CD8+ T cells in alopecia areata. cDNA reverse transcribed from extracted RNA served as the sequencing template. Assay used: immunoSEQ multiplex PCR; TCRdb lists only in-frame clones, some missing. The sample holds about 140,000 clones, around 57% seen once. Sequenced input: CD4+ T cells sorted from blood. The receptor source for this set is a human donor in good health.

The rearrangement joins TRBV11-2 to TRBJ2-7; TRBD1 matches at 7 bases. This CDR3 has 15 amino acids. Trimming removed 4 bases from V and 1 base from J; junction bases left unmatched: 7. Germline assignment: CDR1 SGHAT and CDR2 FQNNGV. The CDR3 loop is CASSSTQGNSYEQYF. The DNA for the CDR3 is TGTGCCAGCAGCTCCACACAGGGGAATTCCTACGAGCAGTACTTC. The complete variable domain, with remaining parts taken from reference TRBV11-2 and TRBJ2-7, reads EAGVAQSPRYKIIEKRQSVAFWCNPISGHATLYWYQQILGQGPKLLIQFQNNGVVDDSQLPKDRFSAERLKGVDSTLKIQPAKLEDSAVYLCASSSTQGNSYEQYFGPGTRLTVT.

This clone appeared a few times. The J gene is TRBJ2-6, the V gene TRBV7-6; TRBD2 matches 7 bases. Germline CDR1 SGHVS, CDR2 FNYEAQ. After removal of 4 bases from V and 1 base from J, the junction contained 1 base not matched to a gene. There are 15 residues in the CDR3. CDR3 sequence (DNA): TGTGCCAGCAGCTCGGGGGGATCTGGGGCCAACGTCCTGACTTTC. This translates into CASSSGGSGANVLTF.

The chain is built from TRBV9 and TRBJ2-3; D gene ambiguous. This CDR3 is built from 14 residues. V lost 0 bases and J 2 bases, leaving 7 bases between the germline ends. Per the germline V gene, CDR1 is SGDLS and CDR2 is YYNGEE. The CDR3 nucleotides are TGTGCCAGCAGCGTAGACAGATACACAGATACGCAGTATTTT. This gives the protein CASSVDRYTDTQYF.

The J gene is TRBJ2-7, the V gene TRBV11-2; possibly TRBD1 for D (5 bases). Germline values: CDR1 SGHAT, CDR2 FQNNGV. V shed 1 base and J shed 2 bases, with 12 bases lying between them. The CDR3 extends over 15 amino acids. This chain's CDR3 is CASSLGTLYTYEQYF. In nucleotides, the CDR3 is TGTGCCAGCAGCTTAGGGACATTGTATACCTACGAGCAGTACTTC.

The V gene is TRBV10-3, the J gene TRBJ1-2; D ambiguous. The V gene's germline CDR1 is ENHRY and CDR2 SYGVKD. V lost 2 bases, J lost 4 bases, and 8 bases lay in between. The CDR3 is 13 amino acids. This CDR3 is CAISEVAIYGYTF. CDR3 nucleotide sequence: TGTGCCATCAGTGAGGTAGCGATCTATGGCTACACCTTC.

This clone occurred a few times. The CDR3 coding sequence is TGTGCCAGCAGCCCCGGGACAGGGCCCTACGAGCAGTACTTC. This encodes CASSPGTGPYEQYF. The chain employs TRBV6-5 and TRBJ2-7, with 9 nucleotides matching TRBD1. The CDR3 totals 14 residues. Germline assignment: CDR1 MNHEY and CDR2 SVGAGI. V trimming: 6 bases; J trimming: 2 bases; junction bases outside the gene matches: 5.

This clone was seen only a few times. Given a far larger clone just one base away, this is likely a sequencing read error. J is TRBJ2-5 and V is TRBV7-9; 9 bases map to TRBD2. Unmatched junction bases numbered 6, after V lost 3 bases and J lost 1 base. The CDR3 runs 16 residues. Germline V gene lookup returns CDR1 SEHNR and CDR2 FQNEAQ (reference sequence). CDR3 protein: CASSLGQLAGQETQYF. The CDR3, as DNA: TGTGCCAGCAGCTTGGGTCAACTAGCGGGCCAAGAGACCCAGTACTTC. The full variable domain, with the rest looked up from reference TRBV7-9 and TRBJ2-5, is DTGVSQNPRHKITKRGQNVTFRCDPISEHNRLYWYRQTLGQGPEFLTYFQNEAQLEKSRLLSDRFSAERPKGSFSTLEIQRTEQGDSAMYLCASSLGQLAGQETQYFGPGTRLLVL.

This clone was seen just once. The chain employs TRBV29-1 and TRBJ2-3; D is unclear. Trimming removed 1 base at V and 1 base at J, with 24 bases between. In germline, CDR1 is SQVTM, CDR2 ANQGSEA. CDR3 length equals 19 residues. The CDR3 DNA reads TGCAGCGTTGAAGTCTCAGCAGTCATCGTGGGGATCGGCACAGATACGCAGTATTTT. Translation gives CSVEVSAVIVGIGTDTQYF.

This clone occurred a few times. The chain carries TRBV28 and TRBJ2-1, with 10 bases that match TRBD1. With 8 bases clipped from V and 8 bases from J, the junction kept 12 bases outside the gene matches. Germline CDR1 MDHEN, CDR2 SYDVKM. This CDR3 spans 15 amino acids. This CDR3 reads CASQDPGTGDDEQFF. The CDR3 bases are TGTGCCAGCCAGGATCCCGGGACAGGGGACGATGAGCAGTTCTTC.

This clone was recorded a few times. This chain uses TRBV19 with TRBJ1-1, with D hard to call. V shed 7 bases and J shed 0 bases, with 9 bases lying between them. The CDR3 has 13 residues. Germline loops: CDR1 LNHDA, CDR2 SQIVND (reference sequence). In nucleotides, the CDR3 is TGTGCCAGTACCGCGCACCTGAACACTGAAGCTTTCTTT. It codes for CASTAHLNTEAFF. The full variable domain, rest sourced from reference TRBV19 and TRBJ1-1, is DGGITQSPKYLFRKEGQNVTLSCEQNLNHDAMYWYRQDPGQGLRLIYYSQIVNDFQKGDIAEGYSVSREKKESFPLTVTSAQKNPTAFYLCASTAHLNTEAFFGQGTRLTVV.

The chain couples TRBV5-1 to TRBJ2-4, with 8 bases that match TRBD1. Germline CDR1 reads SGHRS; CDR2 reads YFSETQ. The CDR3 is 15 amino acids. V lost 3 bases and J lost 9; bases outside the gene matches: 11. CDR3 sequence reads: CASSWNQQGGGIQYF. DNA of the CDR3: TGCGCCAGCAGCTGGAACCAACAGGGGGGAGGCATTCAGTACTTC.

This clone has a handful of counts. The V and J genes are TRBV10-2 and TRBJ2-6; a possible D gene is TRBD1 (6 bases). V was shortened by 8 bases and J by 7 bases, with 15 bases between the two germline ends. Germline CDR1 and CDR2: WSHSY and SAAADI. The length of the CDR3 is 14 residues. The CDR3, as DNA: TGCGCCAGCGGGGAACAGGGTTTCGCCAACGTCCTGACTTTC. It is translated as CASGEQGFANVLTF.

V is TRBV6-1 and J is TRBJ2-2; D is undetermined. This CDR3 comprises 13 residues. The germline V gene has CDR1 MNHNS and CDR2 SASEGT. The V end lost 9 bases, the J end lost 1 base, and 9 bases lay between the germline ends. The DNA for the CDR3 is TGTGCCAGTACCTGGGGGAACACCGGGGAGCTGTTTTTT. Protein product: CASTWGNTGELFF.

V usage is TRBV29-1 and J usage is TRBJ2-3; D remains unclear. V dropped 5 bases and J dropped 2 bases, with 14 bases sitting between them. Germline lookup yields CDR1 SQVTM and CDR2 ANQGSEA. The CDR3 has 14 residues. The CDR3 coding sequence is TGCAGCGTTTTGGGGTCTCTACACACAGATACGCAGTATTTT. Protein sequence: CSVLGSLHTDTQYF.

The V gene is TRBV29-1, the J gene TRBJ2-2, with 7 bases fitting TRBD1. The CDR3 consists of 15 residues. V gave up 5 bases and J gave up 2 bases; unmatched junction bases: 8. Germline V gene data show CDR1 as SQVTM and CDR2 as ANQGSEA. This chain's CDR3 is CSVRTGARNTGELFF. CDR3 DNA: TGCAGCGTTCGTACAGGGGCCAGAAACACCGGGGAGCTGTTTTTT.

This chain uses TRBV2 with TRBJ2-1, with D possibly matching TRBD1 (6 bases). CDR1 and CDR2 from the germline V gene are SNHLY and FYNNEI. The germline V and J ends were trimmed by 6 bases and 5 bases, with 11 bases remaining between them. This CDR3 is built from 13 residues. In DNA, the CDR3 is TGTGCCAGCAGCAGGGGCGTCCACAATGAGCAGTTCTTC. The encoded protein is CASSRGVHNEQFF.